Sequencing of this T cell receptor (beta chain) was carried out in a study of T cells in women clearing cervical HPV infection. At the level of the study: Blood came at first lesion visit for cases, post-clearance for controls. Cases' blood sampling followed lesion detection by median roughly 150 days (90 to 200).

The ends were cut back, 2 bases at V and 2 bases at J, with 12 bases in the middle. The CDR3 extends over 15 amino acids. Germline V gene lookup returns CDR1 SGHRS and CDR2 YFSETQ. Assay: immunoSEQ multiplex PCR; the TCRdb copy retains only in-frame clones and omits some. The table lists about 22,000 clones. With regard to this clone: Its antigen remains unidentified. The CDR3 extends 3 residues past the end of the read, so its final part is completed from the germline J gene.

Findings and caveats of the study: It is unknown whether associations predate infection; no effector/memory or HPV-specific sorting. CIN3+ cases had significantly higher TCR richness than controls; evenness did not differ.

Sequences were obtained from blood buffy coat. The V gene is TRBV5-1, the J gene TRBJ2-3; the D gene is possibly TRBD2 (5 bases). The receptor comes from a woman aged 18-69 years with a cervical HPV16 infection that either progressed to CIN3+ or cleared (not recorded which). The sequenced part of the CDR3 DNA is TGCGCCAGCAGCTTTTTAAGCGGCTACACAGATACG. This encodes CASSFLSGYTDT. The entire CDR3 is CASSFLSGYTDTQYF. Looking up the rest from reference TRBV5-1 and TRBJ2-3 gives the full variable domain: KAGVTQTPRYLIKTRGQQVTLSCSPISGHRSVSWYQQTPGQGLQFLFEYFSETQRNKGNFPGRFSGRQFSNSRSEMNVSTLELGDSALYLCASSFLSGYTDTQYFGPGTRLTVL.